A selection of T cell receptor beta chains follows, all from one sample in a study of cytomegalovirus exposure and HLA in healthy donors. Sequenced by immunoSEQ multiplex PCR; TCRdb stores in-frame clones only, minus some. The sample consists of about 100,000 clones, approximately 75% of them appearing once. Sequencing used PBMCs. The receptors come from a woman in her thirties or forties in good health and CMV-seronegative. The CDR3 runs from the conserved cysteine through the conserved F or W.

>TRBV6-6
CASSYSGVTSYEQYF
>TRBV7-8
CASSLAQLEGHEQFF
>TRBV30
CAWSSGGLSTAEQYF
>TRBV14
CASSLRGDLSADTQYF
>TRBV4-3
CASSHFTGQNTEAFF
>TRBV5-5
CASSLVSGGETQYF
>TRBV29-1
CSVGAGRTEAFF
>TRBV30
CAWSKRPGQPQHF
>TRBV10-3
CATASGGRYQETQYF
>TRBV30
CAWSGQGTSGANVLTF
>TRBV7-2
CASSLKLGHTEAFF
>TRBV5-4
CASSPGQGAITTYGYTF
>TRBV7-7
CASSLESSVEETQYF
>TRBV6-8
CASTWVAGGQEYPQETQYF
>TRBV25-1
CASSETASGNTIYF
>TRBV12-5
CASGLVLGEQFF
>TRBV4-3
CASSHPEGSSPLHF
>TRBV6-1
CASSEVGSLKETQYF
>TRBV27
CASSYQDNTDTQYF
>TRBV30
CAWTLGPYEQYF
>TRBV18
CASSPERLASRETQYF
>TRBV5-1
CASSFTGAPGTDTQYF
>TRBV5-1
CASRAGASQETQYF
>TRBV5-1
CASSSTGTKNIQYF
>TRBV7-3
CASSLTHGQDQGYPF
>TRBV7-6
CASSPQMNTEAFF
>TRBV14
CASSQTGGAEDTDTQYF
>TRBV7-2
CASSLGLGGRTEAFF
>TRBV6-1
CASSEDDRGYEQYF
>TRBV4-2
CASSFTQGVQPQHF
>TRBV6-5
CASFRAGEAFF
>TRBV25-1
CASSESTGGGEKLFF
>TRBV6-7
CASRSPGQGSYEQYF
>TRBV7-6
CASSWTAYEKLFF
>TRBV10-2
CASRATGSGSPLHF
>TRBV30
CAWGVGQGIAGANVLTF
>TRBV5-1
CASRGGQGNADTQYF
>TRBV28
CASSRQGNYGYTF
>TRBV21-1
CASSKDPRTGAYEQYF
>TRBV28
CASSSRLAGGPTDTQYF
>TRBV30
CAWSQGGWITEAFF
>TRBV30
CAWSTGTDGQPQHF